These 2 T cell receptor beta chains came from one sample sequenced in a study of memory CD4+ T cells and cytomegalovirus serostatus (dated by TCRdb to between 2018 and 2020). Libraries were built with the immunoSEQ multiplex PCR assay. In its TCRdb copy, this immuneACCESS table keeps in-frame sequences only and misses some clones. Where compared with another copy, unresolved V genes explain less than half of these, and the others have no known cause. Recorded for this sample are about 61,000 clones; 82% of them occurred a single time. The biggest ten clones account for 0.88% of the sample. A FACSAria II was used to sort memory CD4+ T cells, defined as single viable CD3+CD4+CD8-CD45RO+ cells. The source material was memory CD4+ T cells from blood. The receptor source for this set is an adult in good health and CMV-seronegative.

CDR3 protein: CASSLYRGTTTNEKLFF. The CDR3 nucleotides read TGTGCCAGCAGCTTATATAGGGGGACTACAACTAATGAAAAACTGTTTTTT. The chain combines TRBV7-9 with TRBJ1-4, with D tentatively TRBD1 (6 bases). This CDR3 has 17 amino acids. Between the trimmed V and J ends, which lost 2 bases and 0 bases, there was a span of 13 bases. Germline V lookup: CDR1 SEHNR, CDR2 FQNEAQ (reference sequence).

The chain couples TRBV28 to TRBJ1-5; the D gene is possibly TRBD1 (6 bases). Germline CDR1 reads MDHEN; CDR2 reads SYDVKM. The CDR3 consists of 14 residues. The V end was cut by 7 bases, the J end by 6 bases, with 16 bases between. This chain's CDR3 is CASTLSGGGQPQHF. The DNA of the CDR3 is TGTGCCAGCACCCTAAGTGGGGGCGGTCAGCCCCAGCATTTT. The entire variable domain, with the rest obtained from reference TRBV28 and TRBJ1-5, is as follows: DVKVTQSSRYLVKRTGEKVFLECVQDMDHENMFWYRQDPGLGLRLIYFSYDVKMKEKGDIPEGYSVSREKKERFSLILESASTNQTSMYLCASTLSGGGQPQHFGDGTRLSIL.